The rows below give T cell receptor beta chains drawn from one sample of a study of cytomegalovirus exposure and HLA in healthy donors. The data were produced by immunoSEQ multiplex PCR, yet TCRdb's version contains in-frame clones alone and is incomplete. The sample carries under 200,000 clones, approximately 67% recorded once. Sequenced input: PBMCs. The receptors shown here come from a man in his forties or fifties in good health and CMV-seronegative. CDR3s include the opening cysteine and the closing phenylalanine or tryptophan. Each record gives: J gene, V gene, CDR3 length, CDR3 protein.

TRBJ2-2 | TRBV2 | 12 | CASNFRTGELFF
TRBJ1-4 | TRBV28 | 11 | CASRRDEKLFF
TRBJ1-2 | TRBV27 | 13 | CASSYQGLAGYTF
TRBJ2-2 | TRBV11-1 | 17 | CASSNLLAGAGTGELFF
TRBJ1-6 | TRBV2 | 15 | CASSLRTVSNSPLHF
TRBJ2-7 | TRBV5-1 | 14 | CASSPGQGAYEQYF
TRBJ2-7 | TRBV19 | 12 | CASSTYNYEQYF
TRBJ2-7 | TRBV7-6 | 16 | CASSPQLSSFAYEQYF
TRBJ2-5 | TRBV7-3 | 13 | CASSRGQQETQYF
TRBJ2-1 | TRBV28 | 18 | CASRISSQEVGSYNEQFF